The 25 T cell receptor beta chains given below trace back to one sample, sequenced in a study of Ad26.COV2.S vaccination and SARS-CoV-2 variants. Sequencing used immunoSEQ multiplex PCR; TCRdb keeps in-frame clones, though not all of them. The table records some 640,000 clones, around 90% of them present only once. Indicated treatment: roughly 20 received Ad26.COV2.S at low or high dose, single or two shots; five or six received placebo; per-sample allocation not given. It was on day 63 after the first vaccine or placebo injection that samples were taken. This material consisted of peripheral blood, taken in a trial of Ad26.COV2.S vaccine versus placebo. The receptors here all came from a person between 18 and 65 years old who received the Ad26.COV2.S COVID-19 vaccine or a placebo.

The CDR3 here is CASSLGGLVEEQFF. The CDR3 DNA follows: TGTGCCAGCAGCTTAGGGGGGTTGGTGGAGGAGCAGTTCTTC. The rearrangement links TRBV7-2 to TRBJ2-1; perhaps D is TRBD1 or TRBD2 (5 bases each). The CDR3 is 14 residues long. Germline V gene lookup returns CDR1 SGHTA and CDR2 FQGNSA. V was cut by 1 base and J by 10 bases, with 14 bases left in between.

The gene calls are TRBV18 and TRBJ2-3, with TRBD1 matching over 7 bases. V lost 3 bases and J lost 4; bases outside the gene matches: 10. The length of the CDR3 is 16 residues. CDR1 KGHSH and CDR2 LQKENI come from the germline V gene. CDR3 DNA sequence: TGTGCCAGCTCACCCCGCGGACAGGCTGGCGCAGATACGCAGTATTTT. Translation: CASSPRGQAGADTQYF.

The rearrangement links TRBV14 to TRBJ2-1; 9 nucleotides agree with TRBD1. Trimming removed 0 bases from V and 7 bases from J; junction bases left unmatched: 7. Germline V gene sequence: CDR1 SGHDN, CDR2 FVKESK. This CDR3 comprises 16 residues. CDR3 residues: CASSQDVGTGKNEQFF. The DNA for the CDR3 is TGTGCCAGCAGCCAAGATGTCGGGACAGGGAAAAATGAGCAGTTCTTC.

The chain uses TRBV19 and TRBJ1-1, with D perhaps TRBD1 (5 bases). Trimming stripped 7 bases from V and 11 bases from J, with 14 bases between. This CDR3 region has 11 residues. Per germline, CDR1 LNHDA and CDR2 SQIVND (reference sequence). The CDR3 is CASINGGSAFF. For the CDR3, the DNA is TGTGCCAGTATCAATGGGGGTTCGGCTTTCTTT.

The chain uses TRBV6-6 and TRBJ1-3; no clear D gene. The CDR3 has 12 residues. Germline assignment: CDR1 MNHNY and CDR2 SVGAGI (reference sequence). V was cut by 4 bases and J by 5 bases, with 6 bases left in between. CDR3 bases: TGTGCCAGCAGTTCCGGCCGAAACACCATATATTTT. This codes for CASSSGRNTIYF.

The chain employs TRBV7-6 and TRBJ1-2, with D possibly TRBD1 on 5 matching bases. The CDR3 is made up of 15 amino acids. Germline-derived CDR1 and CDR2 are SGHVS and FNYEAQ. Trimming removed 5 bases at V and 7 bases at J, with 20 bases between. This chain's CDR3 is CASSPSTDPSLGYTF. The CDR3 DNA sequence: TGTGCCAGCAGCCCCTCGACAGATCCCTCCCTTGGCTACACCTTC.

The chain recombines TRBV5-1 with TRBJ2-3; 7 positions match TRBD1. This CDR3 has 15 amino acids. J was trimmed by 2 bases and V by 5 bases; bases with no gene match: 8. Germline CDR1 SGHRS, CDR2 YFSETQ. The CDR3 sequence is CASRRDSTNTDTQYF. CDR3 sequence (DNA): TGCGCCAGCAGAAGGGACAGCACTAACACAGATACGCAGTATTTT.

The rearrangement uses TRBV5-1 and TRBJ2-5; 12 bases line up with TRBD2. V dropped 7 bases and J dropped 5; count of bases not matched to a gene: 6. The CDR3 loop spans 14 amino acids. Germline V gene sequence: CDR1 SGHRS, CDR2 YFSETQ. This chain's CDR3 is CASASGTSGETQYF. CDR3 nucleotide sequence: TGCGCCAGCGCCTCCGGGACTAGCGGGGAGACCCAGTACTTC.

The chain carries TRBV7-9 and TRBJ1-5; 8 bases are shared with TRBD1. Germline loops: CDR1 SEHNR, CDR2 FQNEAQ (reference sequence). This CDR3 contains 14 residues. Trimming at V came to 5 bases and at J to 9 bases, leaving 9 bases not matched to a gene. This chain's CDR3 is CASSLGQGPWPQHF. In DNA, the CDR3 is TGTGCCAGCAGCCTCGGACAGGGTCCCTGGCCCCAGCATTTT.

This clone was seen only once. This sequence joins TRBV7-2 and TRBJ2-7; 8 nucleotides align to TRBD1. CDR3 length: 13 residues. Germline assignment: CDR1 SGHTA and CDR2 FQGNSA. The J segment lost 3 bases and the V segment lost 4 bases, leaving 2 bases of the junction unmatched. The CDR3 DNA is TGTGCCAGCAGCTCTACAGGGGGCTACGAGCAGTACTTC. It encodes CASSSTGGYEQYF.

With respect to this clone: The junction departs from the called germline gene at one end, perhaps through a read error. The chain couples TRBV7-9 to TRBJ1-1, with a weak D call TRBD1 (5 bases). The CDR3 sequence is 12 residues long. Germline CDR1 reads SEHNR; CDR2 reads FQNEAQ (reference sequence). CDR3 bases: TGTGCCAGCAGCTACTTGGGCAAACCGGGGGGCTTT. Protein sequence: CASSYLGKPGGF.

The rearrangement links TRBV6-1 to TRBJ2-6, with D possibly TRBD1 on 6 matching bases. The CDR3 is 16 residues long. CDR1 and CDR2 from the germline V gene are MNHNS and SASEGT. With 4 bases removed from V and 4 bases from J, the gap between germline ends came to 14 bases. CDR3 nucleotides: TGTGCCAGCAGTGGGTTTTGGGGGCCCGGGGCCAACGTCCTGACTTTC. Amino acid sequence: CASSGFWGPGANVLTF.

The chain uses TRBV29-1 and TRBJ1-2; no clear D. Between the trimmed V and J ends, which lost 0 bases and 4 bases, there was a span of 9 bases. Germline CDR1 is SQVTM and CDR2 is ANQGSEA. CDR3 length equals 13 residues. As DNA, the CDR3 is TGCAGCGTTGAAGACCCGCTCTCCTATGGCTACACCTTC. Its protein product is CSVEDPLSYGYTF. Full variable domain (rest looked up from reference TRBV29-1 and TRBJ1-2): SAVISQKPSRDICQRGTSLTIQCQVDSQVTMMFWYRQQPGQSLTLIATANQGSEATYESGFVIDKFPISRPNLTFSTLTVSNMSPEDSSIYLCSVEDPLSYGYTFGSGTRLTVV.

The V gene is TRBV6-5, the J gene TRBJ1-2; D gene unclear. V was trimmed by 8 bases and J by 4 bases, leaving 8 bases between them. The CDR3 is 11 amino acids. The V gene's germline CDR1 is MNHEY and CDR2 SVGAGI. This CDR3 reads CASEKGYGYTF. The CDR3 DNA sequence: TGTGCCAGCGAAAAGGGCTATGGCTACACCTTC.

The chain has TRBV14 and TRBJ1-2; D unresolved. Trimming took off 4 bases at V and 8 bases at J, with 23 bases between the two ends. CDR3 length: 16 amino acids. Germline V gene lookup returns CDR1 SGHDN and CDR2 FVKESK. In DNA, the CDR3 is TGTGCCAGCAGCCGCGCACTAACTCTCGGGTCGGGAGGCTACACCTTC. Amino acid sequence: CASSRALTLGSGGYTF.

The chain recombines TRBV7-9 with TRBJ1-1; D remains ambiguous. The V and J ends lost 1 base and 0 bases respectively, with 6 bases between them. Per the germline V gene, CDR1 is SEHNR and CDR2 is FQNEAQ (reference sequence). This CDR3 contains 14 residues. CDR3 region: CASSLGKMNTEAFF. The CDR3 region has the DNA TGTGCCAGCAGCTTAGGGAAGATGAACACTGAAGCTTTCTTT.

The genes are TRBV3-1 (or the pseudogene TRBV3-2) and TRBJ1-5; D unclear. Germline CDR1 is LGHDT and CDR2 is YNNKEL (reference sequence). The CDR3 length is 13 residues. V lost 0 bases and J 6 bases, leaving 6 bases between the germline ends. CDR3 in amino acids: CASSQDQAQPQHF. CDR3 in DNA: TGTGCCAGCAGCCAAGATCAGGCTCAGCCCCAGCATTTT.

The genes are TRBV18 and TRBJ1-2, with no clear D. CDR3 length: 14 amino acids. The V gene's germline CDR1 is KGHSH and CDR2 LQKENI. Trimming cost V 3 bases and J 0 bases, with 8 bases left between them. The CDR3, as DNA: TGTGCCAGCTCACCGTCGGGGACTAACTATGGCTACACCTTC. It yields the protein CASSPSGTNYGYTF.

In its sample, this clone was seen once. This chain joins TRBV7-9 and TRBJ2-2; TRBD1 might be the D (6 bases). CDR1 and CDR2 from the germline V gene are SEHNR and FQNEAQ (reference sequence). V was pared by 6 bases and J by 6 bases, with 17 bases between. The CDR3 length is 15 residues. The chain's CDR3 is CASRLTGYSSGELFF. CDR3 coding DNA: TGTGCCAGCAGGCTAACAGGGTACTCCTCCGGGGAGCTGTTTTTT.

The V call is TRBV25-1, the J call TRBJ2-3, with D maybe TRBD2 (7 bases). The CDR3 extends over 16 amino acids. Germline V CDR1 and CDR2: MGHDK, SYGVNS. V lost 2 bases and J lost 2, with 14 bases in between. The CDR3 DNA is TGTGCCAGCAGTGAAAGGGGGGGGCGCCCCACAGATACGCAGTATTTT. Translated, it gives CASSERGGRPTDTQYF. Based on the CDR3 plus reference TRBV25-1 and TRBJ2-3, the full variable domain is EADIYQTPRYLVIGTGKKITLECSQTMGHDKMYWYQQDPGMELHLIHYSYGVNSTEKGDLSSESTVSRIRTEHFPLTLESARPSHTSQYLCASSERGGRPTDTQYFGPGTRLTVL.

The CDR3 bases are TGTGCCAGCAGCTTAAGCGGGCGCGGGACAGGGGCGACCCAGTACTTC. Its translation is CASSLSGRGTGATQYF. The chain recombines TRBV7-3 with TRBJ2-5; 10 bases fit TRBD1. V shed 1 base, J shed 7 bases, and the junction held 9 bases outside the gene matches. The length of the CDR3 is 16 residues. Germline CDR1 and CDR2: SGHTA and FQGTGA.

The chain couples TRBV5-1 to TRBJ1-2; TRBD1 matches at 7 bases. This CDR3 is built from 14 residues. Germline V gives CDR1 SGHRS, CDR2 YFSETQ. The J segment lost 8 bases and the V segment lost 0 bases, leaving 7 bases of the junction unmatched. The CDR3 spells CASSLVDRVQGYTF. CDR3 nucleotides: TGCGCCAGCAGCTTGGTAGACAGGGTTCAGGGCTACACCTTC.

The J gene is TRBJ1-4, the V gene TRBV19; 8 bases agree with TRBD1. The CDR3 is 15 amino acids. V dropped 11 bases and J dropped 4; count of bases not matched to a gene: 12. Germline lookup yields CDR1 LNHDA and CDR2 SQIVND (reference sequence). CDR3 in amino acids: CASEDRAGSNEKLFF. CDR3 sequence (DNA): TGTGCCTCGGAGGACAGGGCGGGGAGTAATGAAAAACTGTTTTTT.

This clone has just a few counts. This chain links TRBV6-5 with TRBJ2-7; 8 nucleotides align to TRBD2. The CDR3 spans 14 residues. V was clipped by 5 bases and J by 1 base; unmatched bases: 4. The germline CDR1 and CDR2 sequences are MNHEY and SVGAGI. The CDR3 loop is CASSPLAGSYEQYF. CDR3 DNA sequence: TGTGCCAGCAGTCCGTTAGCGGGGTCCTACGAGCAGTACTTC.

This chain connects TRBV11-2 to TRBJ2-2; 8 bases line up with TRBD1. Germline V gene data show CDR1 as SGHAT and CDR2 as FQNNGV. The CDR3 sequence is 15 residues long. Unmatched junction bases numbered 7, after V lost 5 bases and J lost 5 bases. The CDR3 DNA sequence: TGTGCCAGCAGCCAGGGGGCCTCTCCGACCGGGGAGCTGTTTTTT. Encoded protein: CASSQGASPTGELFF.